This is a list of T cell receptor beta chains from one sample in a study of cytomegalovirus exposure and HLA in healthy donors. Generated by immunoSEQ multiplex PCR, the TCRdb table keeps only in-frame clones and is missing some. The sample includes 75,000 to 95,000 clones. The sequenced sample was PBMCs. Receptors were obtained from a young man in good health and CMV-seronegative. Both conserved end residues are part of each CDR3. The D gene is left open where the match is weak.

D | J | V | DNA | CDR3
TRBD2 | TRBJ2-7 | TRBV2 | TGTGCCAGCAAAGTCGGGAGGTTGAACGAGCAGTACTTC | CASKVGRLNEQYF
. | TRBJ2-7 | TRBV5-6 | TGTGCCAGCAGCCTGGCGTGGGGCACGGCCTACGAGCAGTACTTC | CASSLAWGTAYEQYF
. | TRBJ2-7 | TRBV5-1 | TGCGCCAGCAGCTTGGGTTTTGGGGACAAAGCCTACGAGCAGTACTTC | CASSLGFGDKAYEQYF
TRBD2 | TRBJ2-2 | TRBV18 | TGTGCCAGTCGGGGGGCGAACACCGGGGAGCTGTTTTTT | CASRGANTGELFF
. | TRBJ2-3 | TRBV7-9 | TGTGCCAGCAGCTTAGAGGTTGGACAGGGAGGGGCAGATACGCAGTATTTT | CASSLEVGQGGADTQYF
. | TRBJ1-1 | TRBV5-1 | TGCGCCAGCAGCTTGTTAGGGGTCGCTGAAGCTTTCTTT | CASSLLGVAEAFF
TRBD2 | TRBJ2-7 | TRBV29-1 | TGCAGCGTTGTGCTAGCGGGAGACGAGCAGTACTTC | CSVVLAGDEQYF
. | TRBJ2-5 | TRBV7-2 | TGTGCCAGCAGCCTCCAGGCGGGTCAAGAGACCCAGTACTTC | CASSLQAGQETQYF
TRBD1 | TRBJ2-7 | TRBV5-1 | TGCGCCAGCAGCTTTCTCCCGGGACAGGGGGCCGAGCAGTACTTC | CASSFLPGQGAEQYF
TRBD1 | TRBJ2-7 | TRBV4-1 | TGCGCCAGCAGCCAGCGCCCGGGACAGGGCAGCGAGCAGTACTTC | CASSQRPGQGSEQYF
. | TRBJ2-5 | TRBV7-9 | TGTGCCAGCAGCTTAGGGACAGCTTTCCAAGAGACCCAGTACTTC | CASSLGTAFQETQYF
TRBD1 | TRBJ1-5 | TRBV7-2 | TGTGCCAGCAGCTTAGGCAGGGGGATTTATAGCAATCAGCCCCAGCATTTT | CASSLGRGIYSNQPQHF
. | TRBJ1-1 | TRBV11-3 | TGTGCCAGCAGCTTAATCGTCAACACTGAAGCTTTCTTT | CASSLIVNTEAFF
TRBD1 | TRBJ1-2 | TRBV9 | TGTGCCAGCAGCGTAGAAGGCAGGGGGAGGACCTATGGCTACACCTTC | CASSVEGRGRTYGYTF
. | TRBJ1-2 | TRBV30 | TGTGCCTGGAGACAGACGGAGACTATCTATGGCTACACCTTC | CAWRQTETIYGYTF
. | TRBJ2-5 | TRBV6-6 | TGTGCCAGCAGTTACCCACAGGGTCAAGAGACCCAGTACTTC | CASSYPQGQETQYF
. | TRBJ1-3 | TRBV5-4 | TGTGCCAGCAGCTTAAAACAGGGTGGGACTGGAAACACCATATATTTT | CASSLKQGGTGNTIYF
. | TRBJ1-1 | TRBV6-5 | TGTGCCAGCAGTTCCCCCTGGGCAGGGATGAACACTGAAGCTTTCTTT | CASSSPWAGMNTEAFF
. | TRBJ2-7 | TRBV20-1 | TGCAGTGCGCGGACAGCATACGAGCAGTACTTC | CSARTAYEQYF
TRBD1 | TRBJ2-7 | TRBV27 | TGTGCCAGCAGTTTAAGGAGTCGACAGGGAGTGTCCTACGAGCAGTACTTC | CASSLRSRQGVSYEQYF
TRBD1 | TRBJ2-7 | TRBV6-5 | TGTGCCAGCAGTTTGACAGGGTCCGTAGGGGAGCAGTACTTC | CASSLTGSVGEQYF
. | TRBJ1-1 | TRBV29-1 | TGCAGCGGGGCCGGGGGGACGAACACTGAAGCTTTCTTT | CSGAGGTNTEAFF
. | TRBJ2-3 | TRBV2 | TGTGCCAGCAGAAGACGACTAGAGAGCACAGATACGCAGTATTTT | CASRRRLESTDTQYF
. | TRBJ2-5 | TRBV9 | TGTGCCAGCAGCCTAGGACTGCAAGAGACCCAGTACTTC | CASSLGLQETQYF
TRBD1 | TRBJ1-3 | TRBV2 | TGTGCCAGCAGTTTCGATTTGACAGGGAATGGAAACACCATATATTTT | CASSFDLTGNGNTIYF
. | TRBJ1-1 | TRBV5-1 | TGCGCCAGCAGCCCACTCTACCTTGGGCGTATTGAAGCTTTCTTT | CASSPLYLGRIEAFF
TRBD1 | TRBJ1-2 | TRBV2 | TGTGCCAGCAGTGATATTCAGGGGGCCTATGGCTACACCTTC | CASSDIQGAYGYTF
. | TRBJ1-1 | TRBV29-1 | TGCAGCGTTGAGGCCCAGGCAACCACTGAAGCTTTCTTT | CSVEAQATTEAFF
TRBD1 | TRBJ2-7 | TRBV7-8 | TGTGCCAGCAGCTTAGTTGACAGGGGCTACTACGAGCAGTACTTC | CASSLVDRGYYEQYF
. | TRBJ2-1 | TRBV27 | TGTGCCAGCAGTTACGGACAGGGGAGCGGGAGGGCGGAGGAGCAGTTCTTC | CASSYGQGSGRAEEQFF
. | TRBJ2-6 | TRBV19 | TGTGCCAGTAGTACCCTCGGCGGATCTGGGGCCAACGTCCTGACTTTC | CASSTLGGSGANVLTF
. | TRBJ2-2 | TRBV7-9 | TGTGCCAGCAGCTCTCCGGGACATGGGGGCACCGGGGAGCTGTTTTTT | CASSSPGHGGTGELFF
. | TRBJ2-7 | TRBV4-2 | TGTGCCAGCAGCCAAGGGCCGAAGTTGAGGTCCTACGAGCAGTACTTC | CASSQGPKLRSYEQYF
TRBD1 | TRBJ2-1 | TRBV2 | TGTGCCAGCAGGCGGACAGGGGGCGCATACAATGAGCAGTTCTTC | CASRRTGGAYNEQFF
. | TRBJ2-3 | TRBV10-3 | TGTGCCACCTTAGACGGAGCAAGCACAGATACGCAGTATTTT | CATLDGASTDTQYF
TRBD1 | TRBJ1-4 | TRBV4-3 | TGCGCCAGCTCTACCCACAGGGGATCTAATGAAAAACTGTTTTTT | CASSTHRGSNEKLFF
. | TRBJ2-3 | TRBV4-2 | TGTGCCAGCAGCCAAGAATTCGGGCAGGGAGATACGCAGTATTTT | CASSQEFGQGDTQYF
. | TRBJ1-1 | TRBV4-1 | TGCGCCAGCAGCCAAGTCGCGGGGCAGTTCACTGAAGCTTTCTTT | CASSQVAGQFTEAFF
TRBD2 | TRBJ2-2 | TRBV5-1 | TGCGCCAGCAGCGATGGACTAGTGTACACCGGGGAGCTGTTTTTT | CASSDGLVYTGELFF
TRBD2 | TRBJ2-3 | TRBV2 | TGTGCCAGCATCACGGGACTAGCGGTACCTGATACGCAGTATTTT | CASITGLAVPDTQYF